One and the same sample provided the 6 T cell receptor beta chains below, sequenced in a study of T cells in Graves' hyperthyroidism and ophthalmopathy (dated by TCRdb to between 2017 and 2020). Library preparation used multiplex PCR. Sequenced on an Illumina HiSeq 2000. TCR beta CDR3 regions were amplified from RNA transcripts. A first-round RT-PCR of the TCR CDR3 used the HTBI primer set with the Qiagen OneStep RT-PCR kit. In-frame beta chains were kept once TCRdb had trimmed the public reads at Q25 with fastp and called clones with MiXCR. CDR3 protein duplicates are merged, each entry listing the most common genes and DNA. Present in this sample are around 240,000 distinct CDR3 sequences, roughly 15% of which were seen just once. Of the sample, around 28% falls within the top ten clones. The specimen was blood. Receptors originate from a woman younger than 35 with Graves' ophthalmopathy.

This clonotype was found many times. The V and J genes are TRBV4-1 and TRBJ2-3; D unresolved. This CDR3 spans 13 amino acids. Per germline, CDR1 MGHRA and CDR2 YSYEKL. V dropped 4 bases and J dropped 2 bases, with 7 bases sitting between them. The CDR3 loop reads CASSPVVTDTQYF. In DNA, the CDR3 is TGCGCCAGCAGCCCAGTCGTCACAGATACGCAGTATTTT.

This chain links TRBV19 with TRBJ1-2, with TRBD1 matching 7 bases. Germline CDR1 is LNHDA and CDR2 is SQIVND (reference sequence). V dropped 7 bases and J dropped 2; count of bases not matched to a gene: 7. The CDR3 consists of 14 residues. The CDR3 DNA sequence: TGTGCCAGTATCCAGACAGGGACAAACTATGGCTACACCTTC. As protein: CASIQTGTNYGYTF.

This clonotype was counted ten times or more. In DNA form, the CDR3 reads TGTGCCAGCAGCTGGGGGACTAAGCGGGAGTTTGGAGATACGCAGTATTTT. Its protein is CASSWGTKREFGDTQYF. The rearrangement uses TRBV11-2 and TRBJ2-3, with 8 bases matching TRBD2. Unmatched junction bases numbered 14, after V lost 4 bases and J lost 5 bases. Germline values: CDR1 SGHAT, CDR2 FQNNGV. The CDR3 spans 17 residues.

The V and J genes are TRBV5-1 and TRBJ1-2; the match to TRBD1 covers 8 bases. Germline V gene lookup returns CDR1 SGHRS and CDR2 YFSETQ. The CDR3 is made up of 15 amino acids. V lost 3 bases to trimming and J lost 5 bases; unmatched junction nucleotides: 9. In nucleotides, the CDR3 is TGCGCCAGCAGCTGGGAGGACAGGGAGCGGTATGGCTACACCTTC. It yields the protein CASSWEDRERYGYTF.

In its sample, this clonotype was seen a few times. The J gene is TRBJ2-3, the V gene TRBV24-1; 10 nucleotides line up with TRBD1. Germline loops: CDR1 KGHDR, CDR2 SFDVKD. The ends lost 5 bases at V and 3 bases at J; junction bases unmatched: 10. The CDR3 has 17 amino acids. CDR3: CATSARRRDRGTDTQYF. The CDR3 coding sequence is TGTGCCACCAGTGCCCGTAGGCGGGACAGGGGAACAGATACGCAGTATTTT.

This clonotype was seen only a few times. The rearrangement joins TRBV5-4 to TRBJ2-7; D gene uncertain. The CDR3 extends over 14 amino acids. Trimming removed 4 bases from V and 5 bases from J, with 16 bases in between. Germline V gene data show CDR1 as SGHNT and CDR2 as YYREEE (reference sequence). The CDR3: CASSPPALMDEQYF. DNA for the CDR3: TGTGCCAGCAGCCCCCCTGCCTTGATGGACGAGCAGTACTTC.